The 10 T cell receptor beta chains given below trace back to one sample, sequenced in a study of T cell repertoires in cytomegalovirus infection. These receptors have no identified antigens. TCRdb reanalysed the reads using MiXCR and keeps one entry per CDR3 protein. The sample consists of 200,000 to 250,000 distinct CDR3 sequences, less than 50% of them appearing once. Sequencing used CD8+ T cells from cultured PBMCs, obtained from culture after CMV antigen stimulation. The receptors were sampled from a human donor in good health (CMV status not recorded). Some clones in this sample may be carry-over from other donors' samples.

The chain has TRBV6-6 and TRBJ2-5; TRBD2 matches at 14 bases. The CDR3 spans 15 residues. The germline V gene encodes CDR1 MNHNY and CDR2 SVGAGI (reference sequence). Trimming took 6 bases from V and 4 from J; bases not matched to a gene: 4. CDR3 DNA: TGTGCCAGCAGCGCGGGACTAGCGGGAGTAGAGACCCAGTACTTC. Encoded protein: CASSAGLAGVETQYF.

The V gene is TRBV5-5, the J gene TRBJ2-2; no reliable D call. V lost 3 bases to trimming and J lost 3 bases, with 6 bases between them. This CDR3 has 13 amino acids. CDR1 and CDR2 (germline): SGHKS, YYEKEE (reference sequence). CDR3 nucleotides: TGTGCCAGCAGCTCGGATTACACCGGGGAGCTGTTTTTT. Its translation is CASSSDYTGELFF. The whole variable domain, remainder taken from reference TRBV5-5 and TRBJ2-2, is DAGVTQSPTHLIKTRGQQVTLRCSPISGHKSVSWYQQVLGQGPQFIFQYYEKEERGRGNFPDRFSARQFPNYSSELNVNALLLGDSALYLCASSSDYTGELFFGEGSRLTVL.

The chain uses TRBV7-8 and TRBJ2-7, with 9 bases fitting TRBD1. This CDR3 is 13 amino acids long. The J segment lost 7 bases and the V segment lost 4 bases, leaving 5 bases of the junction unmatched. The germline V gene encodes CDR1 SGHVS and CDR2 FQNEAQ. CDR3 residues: CASSYGTGREQYF. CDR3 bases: TGTGCCAGCAGCTACGGGACAGGGAGAGAGCAGTACTTC.

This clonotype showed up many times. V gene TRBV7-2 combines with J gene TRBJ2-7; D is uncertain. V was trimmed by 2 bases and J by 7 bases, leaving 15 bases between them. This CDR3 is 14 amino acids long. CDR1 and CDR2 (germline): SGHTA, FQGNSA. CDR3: CASSLRVGYGEQYF. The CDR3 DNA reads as TGTGCCAGCAGCTTAAGGGTGGGGTATGGTGAGCAGTACTTC.

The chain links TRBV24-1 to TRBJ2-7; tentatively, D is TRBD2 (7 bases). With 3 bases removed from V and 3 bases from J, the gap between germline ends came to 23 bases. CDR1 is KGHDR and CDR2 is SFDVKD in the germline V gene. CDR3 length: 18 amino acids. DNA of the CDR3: TGTGCCACCAGTGATCTGGGACATCCGGGGGGTTATCACTACGAGCAGTACTTC. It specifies CATSDLGHPGGYHYEQYF.

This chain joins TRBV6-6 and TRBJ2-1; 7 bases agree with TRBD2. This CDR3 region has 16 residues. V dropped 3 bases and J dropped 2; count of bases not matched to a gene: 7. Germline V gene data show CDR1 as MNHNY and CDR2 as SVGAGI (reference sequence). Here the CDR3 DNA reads TGTGCCAGCAGTTATGGGGGGGGAGGCCCCTACAATGAGCAGTTCTTC. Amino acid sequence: CASSYGGGGPYNEQFF.

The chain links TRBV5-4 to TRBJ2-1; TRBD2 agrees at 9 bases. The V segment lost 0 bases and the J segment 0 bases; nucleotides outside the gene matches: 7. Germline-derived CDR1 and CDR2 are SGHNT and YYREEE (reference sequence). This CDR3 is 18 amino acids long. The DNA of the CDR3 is TGTGCCAGCAGCTTGGCCATCCTAGCGGGGAGCTCCTACAATGAGCAGTTCTTC. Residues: CASSLAILAGSSYNEQFF.

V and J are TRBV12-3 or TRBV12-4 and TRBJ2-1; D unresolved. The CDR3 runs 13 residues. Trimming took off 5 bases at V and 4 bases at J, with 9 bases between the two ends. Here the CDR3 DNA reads TGTGCCAGCAGTCCCTTTAATTACAATGAGCAGTTCTTC. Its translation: CASSPFNYNEQFF.

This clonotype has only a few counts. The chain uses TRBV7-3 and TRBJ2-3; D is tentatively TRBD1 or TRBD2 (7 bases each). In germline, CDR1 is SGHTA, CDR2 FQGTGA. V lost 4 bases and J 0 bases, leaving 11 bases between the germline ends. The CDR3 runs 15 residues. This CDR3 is CASSWEGASTDTQYF. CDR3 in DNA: TGTGCCAGCAGCTGGGAGGGGGCGAGCACAGATACGCAGTATTTT.

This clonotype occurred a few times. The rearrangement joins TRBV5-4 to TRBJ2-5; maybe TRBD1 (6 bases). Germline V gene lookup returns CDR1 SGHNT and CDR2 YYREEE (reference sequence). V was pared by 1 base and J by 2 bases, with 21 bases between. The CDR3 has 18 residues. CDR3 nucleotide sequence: TGTGCCAGCAGCTTGTCTACAGCATTCTTCGGACAGCAAGAGACCCAGTACTTC. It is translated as CASSLSTAFFGQQETQYF. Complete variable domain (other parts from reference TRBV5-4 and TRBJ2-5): ETGVTQSPTHLIKTRGQQVTLRCSSQSGHNTVSWYQQALGQGPQFIFQYYREEENGRGNFPPRFSGLQFPNYSSELNVNALELDDSALYLCASSLSTAFFGQQETQYFGPGTRLLVL.